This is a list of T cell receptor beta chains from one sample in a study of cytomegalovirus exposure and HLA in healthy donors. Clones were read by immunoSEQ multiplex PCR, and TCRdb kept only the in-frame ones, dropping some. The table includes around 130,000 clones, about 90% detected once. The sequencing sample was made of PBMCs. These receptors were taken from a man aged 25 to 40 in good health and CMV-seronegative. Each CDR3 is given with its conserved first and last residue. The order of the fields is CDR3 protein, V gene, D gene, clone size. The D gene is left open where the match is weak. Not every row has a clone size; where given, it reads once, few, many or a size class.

CASSLTQWSAHGYTF,TRBV5-6,-,few
CATSRVAGNYGYTF,TRBV15,-,-
CASSIGQGRTGELFF,TRBV19,TRBD1,once
CASSYDRGHNEQYF,TRBV6-5,TRBD1,-
CASSLAQDPGNTEAFF,TRBV7-8,-,-
CASTIGQGSSNEQFF,TRBV9,TRBD1,-
CATSRAGGRNQPQHF,TRBV15,-,few
CASGRLRASGGASTDTQYF,TRBV12-5,TRBD2,-
CASSDASGGKYEQYF,TRBV2,TRBD2,-
CASSWDSPPGELFF,TRBV7-3,-,-